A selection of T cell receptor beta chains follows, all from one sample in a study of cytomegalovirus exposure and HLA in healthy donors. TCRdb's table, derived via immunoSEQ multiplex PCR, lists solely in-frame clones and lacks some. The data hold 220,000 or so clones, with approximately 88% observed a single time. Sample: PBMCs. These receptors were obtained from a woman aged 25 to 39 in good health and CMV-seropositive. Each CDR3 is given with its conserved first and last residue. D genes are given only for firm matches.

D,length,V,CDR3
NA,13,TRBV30,CAWSFGRGYGYTF
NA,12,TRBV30,CAWSLARIEQFF
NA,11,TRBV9,CASSVWGEQFF
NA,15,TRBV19,CASSEDVTSGQPQHF
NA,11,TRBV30,CAWSVGRELFF
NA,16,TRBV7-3,CASNSTGRAAPYEQYF
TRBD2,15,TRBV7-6,CASSLGAGGSDTQYF
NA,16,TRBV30,CAWSAVLDKPSYEQYF
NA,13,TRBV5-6,CASSLGGGNTIYF
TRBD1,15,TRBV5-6,CASSPGTGHLYGYTF
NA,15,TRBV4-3,CASSQAPGNDEKLFF
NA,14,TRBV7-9,CASSLLLGEETQYF
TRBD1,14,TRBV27,CASRAGTGNQPQHF
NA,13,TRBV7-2,CASSWGTHYEQYF
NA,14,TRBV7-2,CASSPLSGSYEQYF
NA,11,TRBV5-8,CASSFNYGYTF